The rows below give T cell receptor beta chains drawn from one sample of a study of cytomegalovirus exposure and HLA in healthy donors. Method: immunoSEQ multiplex PCR; TCRdb's copy keeps in-frame clones and lacks some. This table holds tens of thousands of clones, 75% to 80% found once. The sequenced sample consisted of PBMCs. Receptors originate from a man younger than 35 in good health and CMV-seronegative. Each CDR3 is given with its conserved first and last residue.

>TRBV11-2|TRBJ2-1
CASTLRELAGYNEQFF
>TRBV7-9|TRBJ2-4
CATMQGPGIQYF
>TRBV5-1|TRBJ1-4
CASSSGQGNEKLFF
>TRBV7-6|TRBJ1-2
CASSPIWTGNGYTF
>TRBV9|TRBJ1-5
CASSEGQGRRDQPQHF
>TRBV28|TRBJ2-1
CASSLGYRVGNNEQFF
>TRBV9|TRBJ2-3
CASSVDTSGGLTDTQYF
>TRBV28|TRBJ1-1
CASSFGDRVGTEAFF
>TRBV19|TRBJ1-5
CASKVLDSSNQPQHF
>TRBV19|TRBJ1-2
CASSLDREGYGYTF
>TRBV28|TRBJ2-2
CASSFGTSGGDTGELFF
>TRBV7-2|TRBJ2-7
CASSLHRVYEQYF
>TRBV5-4|TRBJ2-1
CASSLRTGGYNEQFF
>TRBV30|TRBJ2-5
CAWTIGGAALETQYF
>TRBV5-1|TRBJ1-2
CASSERQGDGYTF
>TRBV19|TRBJ2-3
CASSIGYPDTQYF
>TRBV5-6|TRBJ2-2
CASSPGTVTGELFF
>TRBV5-4|TRBJ1-1
CASSSGGVNTEAFF
>TRBV2|TRBJ2-1
CASSDGQAPQFF
>TRBV28|TRBJ1-2
CASSSDPDRGAAVNYGYTF
>TRBV28|TRBJ1-1
CASSFLMNTEAFF
>TRBV7-6|TRBJ1-1
CASSLIAGGGNTEAFF
>TRBV9|TRBJ1-6
CASKSGTGNNSPLHF
>TRBV11-1|TRBJ2-5
CASSWTGIGETQYF
>TRBV5-4|TRBJ2-1
CASSPPGLATYNEQFF
>TRBV9|TRBJ2-7
CASSGRGTGVYEQYF